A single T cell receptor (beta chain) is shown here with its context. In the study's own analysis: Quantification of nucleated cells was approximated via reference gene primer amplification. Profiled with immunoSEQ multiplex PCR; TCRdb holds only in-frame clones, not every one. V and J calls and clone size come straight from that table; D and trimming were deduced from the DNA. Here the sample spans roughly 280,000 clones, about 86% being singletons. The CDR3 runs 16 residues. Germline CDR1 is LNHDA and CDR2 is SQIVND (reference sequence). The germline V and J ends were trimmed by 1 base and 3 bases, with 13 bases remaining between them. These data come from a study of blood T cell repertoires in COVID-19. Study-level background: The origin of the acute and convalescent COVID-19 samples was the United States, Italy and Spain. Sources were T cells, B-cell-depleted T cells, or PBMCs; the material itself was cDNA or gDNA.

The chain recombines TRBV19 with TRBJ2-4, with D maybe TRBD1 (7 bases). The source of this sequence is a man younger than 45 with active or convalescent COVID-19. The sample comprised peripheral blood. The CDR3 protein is CASSIGGRGVKNIQYF. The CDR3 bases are TGTGCCAGTAGTATAGGTGGCAGGGGGGTCAAAAACATTCAGTACTTC.